This T cell receptor (beta chain) was recorded in a study of blood T cell repertoires in COVID-19. Background on the study: The cDNA or gDNA used as material had been derived from T cells, B-cell-depleted T cells, or PBMCs.

The V gene lost 4 bases and the J gene lost 2 bases, with 6 bases spanning the gap. The CDR3 loop spans 12 amino acids. Original analysis: From reference gene primer amplification, estimates of nucleated cell counts were derived. Clones were sequenced by immunoSEQ multiplex PCR, and TCRdb holds only the in-frame ones, with some missing. The DNA was the basis for D and trimming; V, J and clone size are from that table. The sample comprises 40,000 or so clones, 70% to 90% of which are singletons, and 13% rests with the top ten. This receptor was obtained from a woman in her 70s in a cohort sampled during active COVID-19. The sequencing sample was made of peripheral blood. The V gene is TRBV12-3 or TRBV12-4, the J gene TRBJ2-7; maybe TRBD1 (5 bases). CDR3 nucleotides: TGTGCCAGCAGTTACAGGACCTACGAGCAGTACTTC. Protein product: CASSYRTYEQYF.